A single sample is the source of the 7 T cell receptor beta chains below, sequenced in a study of identifying expanded T cells in peripheral blood (dated 2019 in TCRdb). The protocol used for the library was the immunoSEQ multiplex PCR assay. Imported from immuneACCESS, the table was reduced by TCRdb to in-frame sequences with V and J called. These copies leave out some clones; in studies compared against another copy, an unresolved V gene accounts for under half, and the cause of the remainder is not known. The sample table contains 95,000 to 100,000 clones; only one count was recorded for roughly 85% of them. The ten largest make up roughly 15% of the sample. Sequences were obtained from blood. The source is a person aged 18-70 years in good health.

The chain links TRBV5-6 to TRBJ1-5; a possible D gene is TRBD1 (6 bases). The CDR3 has 13 residues. Germline V gene sequence: CDR1 SGHDT, CDR2 YYEEEE. Trimming stripped 1 base from V and 8 bases from J, with 10 bases between. The CDR3: CASSLYGGEPQHF. In DNA form, the CDR3 reads TGTGCCAGCAGCTTGTACGGGGGCGAGCCCCAGCATTTT.

There are a few counts of this clone. This sequence joins TRBV6-1 and TRBJ1-1, with TRBD1 identical over 8 bases. This CDR3 has 13 residues. V lost 4 bases to trimming and J lost 10 bases; unmatched junction nucleotides: 8. Germline-derived CDR1 and CDR2 are MNHNS and SASEGT. CDR3 protein: CASSGRTGRGAFF. CDR3 DNA: TGTGCCAGCAGTGGCCGGACAGGGCGCGGAGCTTTCTTT.

This rearrangement joins TRBV6-5 to TRBJ2-2; D gene unclear. Germline CDR1 and CDR2: MNHEY and SVGAGI. Trimming took 7 bases from V and 7 from J, leaving 16 bases between them. The CDR3 extends over 14 amino acids. The CDR3 DNA is TGTGCCAGCACCCTTATGTCCGGCATCGGGGAGCTGTTTTTT. Translating gives CASTLMSGIGELFF.

CDR3 residues: CASSSLTGPEAFF. The CDR3 DNA reads TGCGCCAGCAGCTCCCTGACAGGGCCAGAAGCTTTCTTT. This chain joins TRBV5-1 and TRBJ1-1, with 7 nucleotides matching TRBD1. Germline V gives CDR1 SGHRS, CDR2 YFSETQ. The length of the CDR3 is 13 residues. The J segment lost 8 bases and the V segment lost 3 bases, leaving 7 bases of the junction unmatched.

A few counts support this clone. V usage is TRBV2 and J usage is TRBJ1-4; D gene ambiguous. V was pared by 7 bases and J by 7 bases, with 16 bases between. This CDR3 has 14 residues. CDR1 and CDR2 from the germline V gene are SNHLY and FYNNEI. In nucleotides, the CDR3 is TGTGCCAGCACCTACAGCGCGGTTAGTGAAAAACTGTTTTTT. The encoded protein is CASTYSAVSEKLFF.

CDR3 protein: CASSLPSGQGAHLVPDEQFF. The CDR3 coding sequence is TGCGCCAGCAGCTTGCCATCGGGACAGGGGGCTCACCTAGTTCCGGATGAGCAGTTCTTC. This chain joins TRBV5-1 and TRBJ2-1, with 12 bases matching TRBD1. Germline V gives CDR1 SGHRS, CDR2 YFSETQ. V shed 1 base, J shed 8 bases, and the junction held 19 bases outside the gene matches. This CDR3 contains 20 residues.

The gene calls are TRBV7-2 and TRBJ2-7; possibly TRBD2 for D (5 bases). This CDR3 is 16 amino acids long. V lost 1 base and J lost 0, with 13 bases in between. The V gene's germline CDR1 is SGHTA and CDR2 FQGNSA. The DNA for the CDR3 is TGTGCCAGCAGCTTAGTGTTCGGAGGTAGCTCCTACGAGCAGTACTTC. Translation: CASSLVFGGSSYEQYF.